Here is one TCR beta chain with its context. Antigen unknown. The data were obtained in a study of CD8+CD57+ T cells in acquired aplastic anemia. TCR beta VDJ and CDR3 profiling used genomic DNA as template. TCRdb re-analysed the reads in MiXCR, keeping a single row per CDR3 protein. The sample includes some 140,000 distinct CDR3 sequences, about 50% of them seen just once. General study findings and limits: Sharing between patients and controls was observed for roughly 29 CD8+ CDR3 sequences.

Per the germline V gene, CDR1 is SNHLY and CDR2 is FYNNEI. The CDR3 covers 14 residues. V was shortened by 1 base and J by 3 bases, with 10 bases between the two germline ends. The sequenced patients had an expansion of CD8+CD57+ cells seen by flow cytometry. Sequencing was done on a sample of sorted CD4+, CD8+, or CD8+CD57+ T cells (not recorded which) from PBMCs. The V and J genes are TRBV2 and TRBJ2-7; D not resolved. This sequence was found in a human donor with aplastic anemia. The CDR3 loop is CASSEDGRGYEQYF. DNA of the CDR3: TGTGCCAGCAGTGAAGATGGGCGAGGCTACGAGCAGTACTTC.